The source of this T cell receptor beta chain is a study of cytomegalovirus exposure and HLA in healthy donors. Findings of the study overall: After further analysis at a later stage, around 17,000 TCR beta sequences were associated with HLA alleles at 0.05 false discovery rate.

For this clone: The antigen is not known.

Trimming cost V 1 base and J 4 bases, with 19 bases left between them. CDR1 and CDR2 (germline): GTSNPN, SVGIG (reference sequence). The length of the CDR3 is 16 residues. This PCR relied on a set of 60 Vbeta primers and 13 Jbeta primers. Original processing notes: The count from a later analysis was some 81 million unique TCR beta chains, approximately 9.9 million of them shared. Data came from immunoSEQ multiplex PCR; TCRdb stores just in-frame clones and leaves some out. The V and J calls and clone size come from that table; D and trimming were worked out from the DNA. This table has tens of thousands of clones, around 76% appearing once.

The TCR originated in a woman between 50 and 59 years old in good health and CMV-seropositive. The rearrangement uses TRBV30 and TRBJ2-5; D may be TRBD2 (6 bases). Sequenced material: PBMCs. CDR3 region: CAWSDGGIIGRETQYF. The DNA of the CDR3 is TGTGCCTGGAGTGATGGAGGGATAATCGGTCGAGAGACCCAGTACTTC.